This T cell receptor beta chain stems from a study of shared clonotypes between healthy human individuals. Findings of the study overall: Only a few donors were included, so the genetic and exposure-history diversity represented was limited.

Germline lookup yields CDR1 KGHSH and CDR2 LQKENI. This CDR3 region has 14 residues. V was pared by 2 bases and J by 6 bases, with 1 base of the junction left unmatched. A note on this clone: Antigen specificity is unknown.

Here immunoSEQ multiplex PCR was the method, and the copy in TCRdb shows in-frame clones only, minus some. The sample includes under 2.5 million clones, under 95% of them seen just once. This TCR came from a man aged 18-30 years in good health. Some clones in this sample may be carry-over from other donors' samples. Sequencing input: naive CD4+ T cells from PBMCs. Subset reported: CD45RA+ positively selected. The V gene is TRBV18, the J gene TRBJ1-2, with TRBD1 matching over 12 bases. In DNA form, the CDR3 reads TGTGCCAGCTCACCAGGGACAGGGGGCGATGGCTACACCTTC. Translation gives CASSPGTGGDGYTF.